The next 20 T cell receptor beta chains were all read from a single sample in a study of OX40 agonist ivuxolimab in advanced cancers. Clones were sequenced by immunoSEQ multiplex PCR, and TCRdb holds only the in-frame ones, with some missing. Altogether 55,000 to 75,000 clones are present, 80% to 85% being singletons, with the ten largest covering less than 5%. This material consisted of CD4+ or CD8+ T cells sorted from blood, taken in a trial of the OX40 agonist ivuxolimab. These receptors were collected from an adult with an advanced solid tumor such as melanoma, head and neck, liver or kidney cancer.

The chain employs TRBV10-1 and TRBJ2-1; no reliable D call. This CDR3 has 12 amino acids. CDR1 WNHNN and CDR2 SYGVQD come from the germline V gene (reference sequence). V lost 10 bases to trimming and J lost 6 bases, with 13 bases between them. The CDR3 protein is CATSLGFNEQFF. In nucleotides, the CDR3 is TGCGCCACCAGCCTGGGGTTCAATGAGCAGTTCTTC.

The CDR3 here is CASSQHPGTGGNEQFF. In DNA, the CDR3 is TGCGCCAGCAGCCAACACCCCGGGACAGGGGGCAATGAGCAGTTCTTC. This chain links TRBV4-3 with TRBJ2-1, with 11 nucleotides matching TRBD1. The CDR3 is 16 residues long. Per germline, CDR1 LGHNA and CDR2 YSLEER. V dropped 2 bases and J dropped 6; count of bases not matched to a gene: 6.

This chain links TRBV6-5 with TRBJ2-7; TRBD1 aligns across 8 bases. The V and J ends lost 2 bases and 4 bases, in that order; junction bases with no gene match: 7. From germline, CDR1 is MNHEY and CDR2 SVGAGI. CDR3 length: 15 residues. The CDR3 protein is CASSYGPQGEYEQYF. CDR3 bases: TGTGCCAGCAGTTACGGACCACAGGGGGAATACGAGCAGTACTTC.

This sequence joins TRBV6-1 and TRBJ1-3; weak D call: TRBD1 (5 bases). Germline V gene sequence: CDR1 MNHNS, CDR2 SASEGT. The germline V and J ends were trimmed by 0 bases and 2 bases, with 8 bases remaining between them. The CDR3 has 15 residues. The chain's CDR3 is CASSEAGVAGNTIYF. The CDR3 region has the DNA TGTGCCAGCAGTGAAGCGGGGGTAGCTGGAAACACCATATATTTT.

In this sample, this clone turned up a few times. The chain combines TRBV30 with TRBJ1-3; D ambiguous. The CDR3 sequence is 12 residues long. The ends were cut back, 3 bases at V and 8 bases at J, with 11 bases in the middle. Per the germline V gene, CDR1 is GTSNPN and CDR2 is SVGIG (reference sequence). As DNA, the CDR3 is TGTGCCTGGAGCGCCTACCTCTACACCATATATTTT. Translation gives CAWSAYLYTIYF.

V usage is TRBV5-4 and J usage is TRBJ2-3; TRBD1 matches 7 bases. V shed 4 bases and J 4 bases; nucleotides not matched to a gene: 6. Germline values: CDR1 SGHNT, CDR2 YYREEE (reference sequence). The CDR3 extends over 14 amino acids. The CDR3 DNA reads TGTGCCAGCAGCCCAACAGGGGTCGCAGATACGCAGTATTTT. Translation gives CASSPTGVADTQYF.

This clone appeared a single time. The rearrangement joins TRBV6-6 to TRBJ2-5; D tentatively reads TRBD1 or TRBD2 (7 bases each). There are 14 residues in the CDR3. V was trimmed by 7 bases and J by 4 bases, leaving 16 bases between them. CDR1 is MNHNY and CDR2 is SVGAGI in the germline V gene (reference sequence). The CDR3 protein is CASKRQGGRETQYF. The CDR3 DNA is TGTGCCAGCAAGAGACAGGGAGGGCGAGAGACCCAGTACTTC.

The rearrangement links TRBV15 to TRBJ2-7; D gene unclear. The CDR3 totals 13 residues. V was trimmed by 0 bases and J by 4 bases, leaving 7 bases between them. The germline V gene has CDR1 LNHNV and CDR2 YYDKDF (reference sequence). The CDR3 nucleotides are TGTGCCACCAGCAGAGATCCCCAGTACGAGCAGTACTTC. Translating gives CATSRDPQYEQYF.

V usage is TRBV27 and J usage is TRBJ2-1; D gene unclear. Trimming pared 6 bases from V and 1 base from J, leaving 7 bases between. The CDR3 has 13 residues. Germline assignment: CDR1 MNHEY and CDR2 SMNVEV (reference sequence). The CDR3: CASSRPSYNEQFF. The DNA for the CDR3 is TGTGCCAGCAGCCGACCGTCCTACAATGAGCAGTTCTTC.

The V and J genes are TRBV7-8 and TRBJ1-3; possible D gene TRBD1, 5 bases. This CDR3 is 16 amino acids long. The V end was cut by 1 base, the J end by 0 bases, with 10 bases between. The germline V gene encodes CDR1 SGHVS and CDR2 FQNEAQ. CDR3 nucleotide sequence: TGTGCCAGCAGCTTAGACCTGGGGGGCTCTGGAAACACCATATATTTT. Residues: CASSLDLGGSGNTIYF.

The chain has TRBV18 and TRBJ1-4; weak D call: TRBD1 (5 bases). The CDR3 totals 15 residues. Trimming cost V 5 bases and J 5 bases, with 15 bases left between them. Germline-derived CDR1 and CDR2 are KGHSH and LQKENI. CDR3 loop: CASSSTDSSNEKLFF. The DNA of the CDR3 is TGTGCCAGCTCATCAACAGACAGCTCGAATGAAAAACTGTTTTTT. The variable domain in full, completed from reference TRBV18 and TRBJ1-4, reads NAGVMQNPRHLVRRRGQEARLRCSPMKGHSHVYWYRQLPEEGLKFMVYLQKENIIDESGMPKERFSAEFPKEGPSILRIQQVVRGDSAAYFCASSSTDSSNEKLFFGSGTQLSVL.

This clone is medium-sized (0.01 to 0.1%) within its sample. The DNA for the CDR3 is TGTGCCAGCAGTGACGGGACTAGCCCCTCAGATACGCAGTATTTT. Translated: CASSDGTSPSDTQYF. This sequence joins TRBV6-4 and TRBJ2-3, with TRBD2 matching 9 bases. The V gene's germline CDR1 is MRHNA and CDR2 SNTAGT. The CDR3 is made up of 15 amino acids. Germline trimming cut 2 bases from V and 4 bases from J; bases unmatched to any gene: 4.

The V call is TRBV19, the J call TRBJ2-1; tentatively, D is TRBD1 (6 bases). CDR3 length equals 13 residues. Germline values: CDR1 LNHDA, CDR2 SQIVND (reference sequence). The germline V and J ends were trimmed by 5 bases and 14 bases, with 19 bases remaining between them. The CDR3, as DNA: TGTGCCAGTAGTCCGACGGGGCAGGGGATGAAGTTCTTC. Translated: CASSPTGQGMKFF.

The CDR3 spells CASSASGGNQETQYF. The CDR3 DNA reads as TGCGCCAGCAGCGCTAGCGGGGGGAACCAAGAGACCCAGTACTTC. The V and J genes are TRBV10-1 and TRBJ2-5; 11 bases line up with TRBD2. The CDR3 extends over 15 amino acids. Unmatched junction bases numbered 3, after V lost 6 bases and J lost 0 bases. Germline assignment: CDR1 WNHNN and CDR2 SYGVQD (reference sequence).

The chain has TRBV4-2 and TRBJ1-2; 7 nucleotides match TRBD1. J gave up 8 bases and V 1 base, and 4 bases lay outside the gene matches. The CDR3 is 13 residues long. Germline-derived CDR1 and CDR2 are LGHNA and YNFKEQ. The CDR3 DNA is TGTGCCAGCAGCCAAGGGACAGGCGTCGGCTACACCTTC. Residues: CASSQGTGVGYTF.

This clone was recorded only once. This sequence joins TRBV7-3 and TRBJ2-2; 7 nucleotides agree with TRBD1. V was pared by 3 bases and J by 3 bases, with 1 base of the junction left unmatched. Germline V gives CDR1 SGHTA, CDR2 FQGTGA. The CDR3 has 14 amino acids. The CDR3, as DNA: TGTGCCAGCAGCTTGCAGGGGGACACCGGGGAGCTGTTTTTT. This sequence encodes CASSLQGDTGELFF.

This clone was seen a few times. Germline and junction disagree at one end, which may indicate a read error. This sequence joins TRBV4-1 and TRBJ1-2; D is perhaps TRBD1 (5 bases). This CDR3 comprises 14 residues. In germline, CDR1 is MGHRA, CDR2 YSYEKL. This CDR3 is CASSQDIETAVGNF. CDR3 in DNA: TGCGCCAGCAGCCAAGACATAGAGACAGCCGTTGGGAACTTC.

The chain uses TRBV29-1 and TRBJ2-7, with TRBD1 identical over 9 bases. This CDR3 contains 13 residues. The germline CDR1 and CDR2 sequences are SQVTM and ANQGSEA. V gave up 3 bases and J gave up 5 bases; unmatched junction bases: 5. The CDR3 DNA is TGCAGCGTTGAGAGGGACAGGGACCACGAGCAGTACTTC. As protein: CSVERDRDHEQYF.

This sequence joins TRBV6-4 and TRBJ2-2; no firm D call. The V gene lost 4 bases and the J gene lost 5 bases, with 8 bases spanning the gap. The CDR3 contains 13 residues. Germline loops: CDR1 MRHNA, CDR2 SNTAGT. The CDR3 reads CASSGSRTGELFF. CDR3 coding DNA: TGTGCCAGCAGTGGGTCCAGGACCGGGGAGCTGTTTTTT.

DNA of the CDR3: TGTGCCAGCAGCATCCGGACAGGGGTCGGAGATACGCAGTATTTT. It specifies CASSIRTGVGDTQYF. The rearrangement uses TRBV4-2 and TRBJ2-3; 9 bases fit TRBD1. Trimming removed 5 bases from V and 5 bases from J; junction bases left unmatched: 8. The germline gives CDR1 LGHNA, CDR2 YNFKEQ. The CDR3 is 15 residues long.